The 15 T cell receptor beta chains in this list originate from one sample, sequenced in a study of T cell responses to AZD1222 COVID-19 vaccine. TCRdb keeps only in-frame clones here, not all; method: immunoSEQ multiplex PCR. The table includes roughly 75,000 clones, roughly 84% detected once. The sequencing used peripheral blood, collected 28 days after the second AZD1222 dose. Receptors originate from an adult who received the AZD1222 COVID-19 vaccine.

V gene TRBV7-2 combines with J gene TRBJ2-2, with D possibly TRBD1 on 8 matching bases. Trimming took 2 bases from V and 4 from J, leaving 11 bases between them. CDR1 and CDR2 (germline): SGHTA, FQGNSA. The CDR3 totals 15 residues. The CDR3 bases are TGTGCCAGCAGCTTAAACAGGGGGGGCACCGGGGAGCTGTTTTTT. Its protein product is CASSLNRGGTGELFF.

This chain links TRBV9 with TRBJ2-3; TRBD2 matches 9 bases. The V gene's germline CDR1 is SGDLS and CDR2 YYNGEE. The CDR3 runs 14 residues. Unmatched junction bases numbered 4, after V lost 4 bases and J lost 4 bases. The CDR3 loop is CASSLGTSSDTQYF. The DNA of the CDR3 is TGTGCCAGCAGCCTTGGGACTAGCTCAGATACGCAGTATTTT. The whole variable domain, remainder taken from reference TRBV9 and TRBJ2-3, is DSGVTQTPKHLITATGQRVTLRCSPRSGDLSVYWYQQSLDQGLQFLIQYYNGEERAKGNILERFSAQQFPDLHSELNLSSLELGDSALYFCASSLGTSSDTQYFGPGTRLTVL.

The V and J genes are TRBV3-1 (or the pseudogene TRBV3-2) and TRBJ1-5, with D maybe TRBD1 (5 bases). The V and J ends lost 7 bases and 2 bases respectively, with 18 bases between them. There are 16 residues in the CDR3. CDR1 and CDR2 from the germline V gene are LGHDT and YNNKEL (reference sequence). CDR3: CASNWGGPRGNQPQHF. The CDR3 nucleotides read TGTGCCAGCAACTGGGGCGGCCCCCGGGGCAATCAGCCCCAGCATTTT.

The rearrangement uses TRBV7-9 and TRBJ1-2; no clear D. This CDR3 is built from 15 residues. Germline CDR1 reads SEHNR; CDR2 reads FQNEAQ (reference sequence). The V end lost 8 bases, the J end lost 1 base, and 17 bases lay between the germline ends. The CDR3 is CASGRQEDGNYGYTF. DNA of the CDR3: TGTGCCAGCGGTCGGCAAGAGGATGGTAACTATGGCTACACCTTC. Full variable domain (remainder filled in from reference TRBV7-9 and TRBJ1-2): DTGVSQNPRHKITKRGQNVTFRCDPISEHNRLYWYRQTLGQGPEFLTYFQNEAQLEKSRLLSDRFSAERPKGSFSTLEIQRTEQGDSAMYLCASGRQEDGNYGYTFGSGTRLTVV.

The chain links TRBV18 to TRBJ1-1; D is unresolved. Germline V lookup: CDR1 KGHSH, CDR2 LQKENI. V lost 6 bases and J 0 bases, leaving 11 bases between the germline ends. The CDR3 extends over 14 amino acids. DNA of the CDR3: TGTGCCAGCTCGTGGGGTATCCTGAACACTGAAGCTTTCTTT. Protein product: CASSWGILNTEAFF.

The CDR3 DNA is TGTGCCAGCAGTCCGAAGAGCTCTGGGGCCAACGTCCTGACTTTC. It codes for CASSPKSSGANVLTF. The chain employs TRBV27 and TRBJ2-6; unclear D gene. The germline V gene has CDR1 MNHEY and CDR2 SMNVEV (reference sequence). V lost 5 bases, J lost 0 bases, and 8 bases lay in between. The CDR3 is 15 residues long.

CDR3 sequence (DNA): TGTGCCAGCAGCTTGGGGGCCGGGACGGCGAACACTGAAGCTTTCTTT. Its translation is CASSLGAGTANTEAFF. The chain uses TRBV5-6 and TRBJ1-1, with TRBD1 as a possible D gene (5 bases). V was pared by 0 bases and J by 1 base, with 13 bases between. Germline CDR1 is SGHDT and CDR2 is YYEEEE. The CDR3 consists of 16 residues.

This clone has more than one count but fewer than ten. V gene TRBV4-3 combines with J gene TRBJ2-1; 8 nucleotides match TRBD2. The CDR3 has 15 residues. Germline V gene data show CDR1 as LGHNA and CDR2 as YSLEER. Trimming cost V 2 bases and J 6 bases; bases outside gene matches: 6. In DNA, the CDR3 is TGCGCCAGCAGCCAAAGGGCTGGACTAGCCAATGAGCAGTTCTTC. This encodes CASSQRAGLANEQFF.

The rearrangement uses TRBV12-3 or TRBV12-4 and TRBJ2-3; D may be TRBD1 or TRBD2 (5 bases each). V was clipped by 6 bases and J by 6 bases, with 10 bases between them. The CDR3 totals 12 residues. DNA of the CDR3: TGTGCCAGCAGCCGGGGCCGGGATACGCAGTATTTT. Its protein is CASSRGRDTQYF.

The rearrangement uses TRBV5-8 and TRBJ2-1, with D possibly TRBD2 on 6 matching bases. There are 13 residues in the CDR3. V gave up 2 bases and J gave up 8 bases, with 11 bases separating them. Germline values: CDR1 SGHTS, CDR2 YDEGEE. For the CDR3, the DNA is TGTGCCAGCAGCTTACGACTAGTTTATGAGCAGTTCTTC. Protein: CASSLRLVYEQFF.

J is TRBJ1-5 and V is TRBV2; TRBD1 matches 9 bases. V shed 4 bases and J 6 bases; nucleotides not matched to a gene: 4. Germline lookup yields CDR1 SNHLY and CDR2 FYNNEI. CDR3 length equals 14 residues. CDR3 in DNA: TGTGCCAGCAGTGGAACAGGGGGCATTCAGCCCCAGCATTTT. Translating it yields CASSGTGGIQPQHF.

V usage is TRBV5-1 and J usage is TRBJ2-7; 9 bases fit TRBD1. Per germline, CDR1 SGHRS and CDR2 YFSETQ. The CDR3 totals 16 residues. With 4 bases clipped from V and 6 bases from J, the junction kept 14 bases outside the gene matches. CDR3 sequence: CASSHSGTGIIREQYF. The DNA for the CDR3 is TGCGCCAGCAGCCACTCCGGGACAGGGATAATCCGCGAGCAGTACTTC.

The chain couples TRBV7-8 to TRBJ2-5, with no clear D. The CDR3 consists of 12 residues. The ends were cut back, 4 bases at V and 7 bases at J, with 10 bases in the middle. CDR1 is SGHVS and CDR2 is FQNEAQ in the germline V gene. CDR3 region: CASSSTKGTQYF. Written as DNA, the CDR3 is TGTGCCAGCAGCTCCACAAAGGGGACCCAGTACTTC.

This clone was found a few times. V gene TRBV6-2 or TRBV6-3 combines with J gene TRBJ1-5; possible D gene TRBD1, 5 bases. This CDR3 is 14 amino acids long. The V gene lost 6 bases and the J gene lost 6 bases, with 15 bases spanning the gap. CDR1 and CDR2 from the germline V gene are MNHEY and SVGEGT. The CDR3 sequence is CASRPGGFIQPQHF. The CDR3 bases are TGTGCCAGCAGGCCTGGGGGGTTCATTCAGCCCCAGCATTTT.

The J gene is TRBJ2-1, the V gene TRBV27; 8 bases line up with TRBD1. This CDR3 spans 13 amino acids. Per the germline V gene, CDR1 is MNHEY and CDR2 is SMNVEV (reference sequence). After removal of 5 bases from V and 7 bases from J, the junction contained 4 bases not matched to a gene. The CDR3 region is CASSTRQGNEQFF. DNA of the CDR3: TGTGCCAGCAGTACTCGACAGGGGAATGAGCAGTTCTTC.